These 20 T cell receptor beta chains originate from one sample sequenced in a study of blood T cell repertoires in COVID-19. The assay was immunoSEQ multiplex PCR, and TCRdb's table has in-frame clones only and misses some. The table records some 96,000 clones, roughly 90% of them present only once. The specimen sequenced was peripheral blood. The receptors stem from a man older than 75 with acute or convalescent COVID-19.

V gene TRBV6-5 combines with J gene TRBJ1-2; 7 bases agree with TRBD1. This CDR3 contains 13 residues. Unmatched junction bases numbered 8, after V lost 5 bases and J lost 8 bases. The V gene's germline CDR1 is MNHEY and CDR2 SVGAGI. CDR3 in amino acids: CASSPGGRNGYTF. In DNA form, the CDR3 reads TGTGCCAGCAGTCCAGGGGGAAGAAACGGCTACACCTTC.

The chain carries TRBV23-1 and TRBJ1-5, with D possibly being TRBD1 (5 bases). TRBV23-1 is reported as an ORF; its role is uncertain. The V end lost 6 bases, the J end lost 6 bases, and 9 bases lay between the germline ends. The CDR3 loop spans 12 amino acids. The CDR3 loop reads CASSPGIQPQHF. Here the CDR3 DNA reads TGCGCCAGCAGCCCAGGGATTCAGCCCCAGCATTTT.

The chain links TRBV2 to TRBJ1-2, with 7 bases lining up with TRBD1. This CDR3 has 13 residues. Germline-derived CDR1 and CDR2 are SNHLY and FYNNEI. V gave up 8 bases and J gave up 4 bases; unmatched junction bases: 7. As DNA, the CDR3 is TGTGCCAGCGGGGCGGAGGGGGCCTATGGCTACACCTTC. Translated, it gives CASGAEGAYGYTF.

The chain has TRBV30 and TRBJ2-1; D not resolved. The CDR3 is made up of 12 amino acids. Germline V lookup: CDR1 GTSNPN, CDR2 SVGIG (reference sequence). V lost 2 bases and J lost 7, with 9 bases in between. CDR3 DNA sequence: TGTGCCTGGAGTCCCTATAAGAATGAGCAGTTCTTC. This codes for CAWSPYKNEQFF. The full variable domain, in which reference TRBV30 and TRBJ2-1 provide the parts outside the CDR3, is SQTIHQWPATLVQPVGSPLSLECTVEGTSNPNLYWYRQAAGRGLQLLFYSVGIGQISSEVPQNLSASRPQDRQFILSSKKLLLSDSGFYLCAWSPYKNEQFFGPGTRLTVL.

This clone was seen only a few times. The rearrangement uses TRBV30 and TRBJ1-1; 8 bases agree with TRBD1. Unmatched junction bases numbered 7, after V lost 2 bases and J lost 5 bases. The CDR3 spans 14 residues. Germline V gene data show CDR1 as GTSNPN and CDR2 as SVGIG (reference sequence). In DNA, the CDR3 is TGTGCCTGGAGTTTCAAAACAGGGGGAACTGAAGCTTTCTTT. Its translation: CAWSFKTGGTEAFF.

The V call is TRBV11-3, the J call TRBJ2-5, with 8 bases that match TRBD1. Germline CDR1 reads SGHNT; CDR2 reads YENEEA. After removal of 5 bases from V and 1 base from J, the junction contained 3 bases not matched to a gene. The CDR3 extends over 14 amino acids. CDR3 coding DNA: TGTGCCAGCAGCCATGGGACAGGCCAAGAGACCCAGTACTTC. As protein: CASSHGTGQETQYF.

CDR3 region: CASSQTWGGYGYTF. CDR3 nucleotide sequence: TGTGCCAGCAGCCAGACTTGGGGCGGCTATGGCTACACCTTC. The rearrangement joins TRBV6-5 to TRBJ1-2; D might be TRBD1 (5 bases). V lost 6 bases and J lost 4, with 15 bases in between. This CDR3 region has 14 residues. Germline CDR1 and CDR2: MNHEY and SVGAGI.

This chain joins TRBV15 and TRBJ1-6; D is possibly TRBD1 (6 bases). V was pared by 4 bases and J by 7 bases, with 11 bases between. Germline CDR1 reads LNHNV; CDR2 reads YYDKDF (reference sequence). The CDR3 has 14 residues. CDR3 coding DNA: TGTGCCACCAGCACGGCCGGACAGAATTCACCCCTCCACTTT. Protein product: CATSTAGQNSPLHF. The full variable domain, with the rest looked up from reference TRBV15 and TRBJ1-6, is DAMVIQNPRYQVTQFGKPVTLSCSQTLNHNVMYWYQQKSSQAPKLLFHYYDKDFNNEADTPDNFQSRRPNTSFCFLDIRSPGLGDTAMYLCATSTAGQNSPLHFGNGTRLTVT.

The chain has TRBV6-1 and TRBJ2-7; weak D call: TRBD1 (5 bases). Germline V gene lookup returns CDR1 MNHNS and CDR2 SASEGT. The CDR3 has 14 amino acids. The V gene lost 1 base and the J gene lost 4 bases, with 11 bases spanning the gap. The CDR3 spells CASSEVAGKYEQYF. The CDR3, as DNA: TGTGCCAGCAGTGAAGTGGCAGGGAAATACGAGCAGTACTTC.

V gene TRBV21-1 combines with J gene TRBJ1-5; no DNA check was done on the table's D call, TRBD1. TRBV21-1 is a listed pseudogene. The CDR3 is 13 residues long. CDR3 nucleotide sequence: TGTGCCAGCCCAGGACAGACCGATCAGCCCCAGCATTTT. It is translated as CASPGQTDQPQHF.

V and J are TRBV4-3 and TRBJ2-1, with TRBD2 matching 11 bases. The junction had 6 bases not matched to a gene; V was cut back by 4 bases and J by 1 base. This CDR3 contains 17 residues. Germline V gene data show CDR1 as LGHNA and CDR2 as YSLEER. The CDR3 DNA sequence: TGCGCCAGCAGCCGAGAGACTAGCGGGACTTCCTACAATGAGCAGTTCTTC. Translated, it gives CASSRETSGTSYNEQFF.

This chain connects TRBV9 to TRBJ1-6; D uncertain. The CDR3 is 14 amino acids. Germline CDR1 and CDR2: SGDLS and YYNGEE. V gave up 0 bases and J gave up 6 bases, with 7 bases separating them. CDR3 DNA: TGTGCCAGCAGCGTAGACAGCTCTAATTCACCCCTCCACTTT. Amino acids: CASSVDSSNSPLHF.

The chain carries TRBV2 and TRBJ2-2; D may be TRBD1 (7 bases). This CDR3 is built from 15 residues. With 8 bases removed from V and 1 base from J, the gap between germline ends came to 14 bases. Germline V gives CDR1 SNHLY, CDR2 FYNNEI. CDR3 DNA: TGTGCCAGCGGGCGGGACAGCAGGAACACCGGGGAGCTGTTTTTT. Protein: CASGRDSRNTGELFF.

This sequence joins TRBV5-6 and TRBJ2-7, with 11 bases identical to TRBD1. After removal of 2 bases from V and 3 bases from J, the junction contained 4 bases not matched to a gene. The CDR3 runs to 15 residues. Looked up from germline, CDR1 is SGHDT and CDR2 is YYEEEE. The CDR3 protein is CASSFSGQGVYEQYF. In DNA form, the CDR3 reads TGTGCCAGCAGCTTCTCGGGACAGGGGGTCTACGAGCAGTACTTC.

The genes are TRBV4-2 and TRBJ1-4; no firm D call. This CDR3 contains 15 residues. CDR1 and CDR2 (germline): LGHNA, YNFKEQ. The V gene lost 1 base and the J gene lost 3 bases, with 9 bases spanning the gap. The CDR3 here is CASSQGTDSNEKLFF. CDR3 bases: TGTGCCAGCAGCCAAGGGACGGACTCTAATGAAAAACTGTTTTTT.

The CDR3 here is CASSGPGTGRYEQYF. Written as DNA, the CDR3 is TGTGCCAGCAGCGGACCTGGGACAGGGCGCTACGAGCAGTACTTC. The chain uses TRBV28 and TRBJ2-7; 9 nucleotides align to TRBD1. Unmatched junction bases numbered 9, after V lost 6 bases and J lost 3 bases. The CDR3 loop spans 15 amino acids. The germline V gene encodes CDR1 MDHEN and CDR2 SYDVKM.

The rearrangement links TRBV28 to TRBJ2-3, with D possibly TRBD2 on 7 matching bases. Germline values: CDR1 MDHEN, CDR2 SYDVKM. The CDR3 totals 15 residues. Trimming removed 5 bases from V and 7 bases from J, with 19 bases in between. The CDR3 DNA is TGTGCCAGCAGTAGACACATGCGGGGGCTAAATACGCAGTATTTT. Translated: CASSRHMRGLNTQYF.

This chain joins TRBV12-3 or TRBV12-4 and TRBJ2-5, with D perhaps matching TRBD1 (5 bases). The CDR3 runs to 13 residues. Deletions cut 1 base from V and 5 bases from J, with 8 bases between. This CDR3 is CASSLDRSETQYF. The CDR3 nucleotides read TGTGCCAGCAGTTTAGACAGGAGTGAGACCCAGTACTTC.

The V gene is TRBV19, the J gene TRBJ1-6, with TRBD1 matching 9 bases. V shed 3 bases, J shed 7 bases, and the junction held 4 bases outside the gene matches. The germline V gene has CDR1 LNHDA and CDR2 SQIVND (reference sequence). The CDR3 extends over 15 amino acids. The CDR3 DNA reads as TGTGCCAGTAGTATCTGGACAGGGGACAATTCACCCCTCCACTTT. The encoded protein is CASSIWTGDNSPLHF.

This rearrangement joins TRBV27 to TRBJ1-5; 9 bases agree with TRBD1. Germline V gene lookup returns CDR1 MNHEY and CDR2 SMNVEV (reference sequence). This CDR3 contains 16 residues. J gave up 6 bases and V 0 bases, and 6 bases lay outside the gene matches. The CDR3 nucleotides are TGTGCCAGCAGTTTATCCGGGACAGGGTGGATTCAGCCCCAGCATTTT. It is translated as CASSLSGTGWIQPQHF.